These 22 T cell receptor beta chains came from one sample sequenced in a study of blood T cells in healthy people across ages. For the second PCR, which ran for about 6 to 11 cycles, a sample-barcoded 5' primer and a J-beta primer mix were used. TCRdb itself ran the 5' RACE reads through MiXCR, one entry per CDR3 protein. Here the sample spans more than 800,000 distinct CDR3 sequences, around 30% being singletons. What was sequenced was blood. These receptors were obtained from a woman older than 75 in good health.

This clonotype was observed at least ten times. The chain is built from TRBV2 and TRBJ2-4, with a weak D call TRBD1 (7 bases). Trimming shortened V by 4 bases and J by 13 bases, and 17 bases separated the two germline ends. The CDR3 spans 13 residues. Per the germline V gene, CDR1 is SNHLY and CDR2 is FYNNEI. CDR3: CASSGGTVGEQYF. For the CDR3, the DNA is TGTGCCAGCAGTGGCGGGACAGTCGGAGAGCAGTACTTC.

Many counts were recorded for this clonotype. The chain joins TRBV6-1 to TRBJ2-1; D is undetermined. Germline V CDR1 and CDR2: MNHNS, SASEGT. The CDR3 length is 13 residues. V dropped 4 bases and J dropped 6 bases, with 10 bases sitting between them. The DNA of the CDR3 is TGTGCCAGCAGTGTGTTGGGATCCAATGAGCAGTTCTTC. This translates into CASSVLGSNEQFF.

As to this clonotype: This may stem from a read error, because a much larger clone lies one nucleotide away. The chain couples TRBV10-3 to TRBJ1-1; unclear D gene. V shed 3 bases and J shed 6 bases, with 11 bases lying between them. The CDR3 contains 13 residues. Germline V gives CDR1 ENHRY, CDR2 SYGVKD. The CDR3 DNA reads TGTGCCATCAGTGAATGGGGAAACGCTGAAGCTTTCTTT. This gives the protein CAISEWGNAEAFF.

This clonotype was detected ten times or more. J is TRBJ2-1 and V is TRBV7-2; D gene uncertain. Germline V gene lookup returns CDR1 SGHTA and CDR2 FQGNSA. The CDR3 consists of 12 residues. Between the trimmed V and J ends, which lost 1 base and 12 bases, there was a span of 10 bases. The CDR3 is CASSLGLEGQFF. As DNA, the CDR3 is TGTGCCAGCAGCTTAGGGCTAGAAGGGCAGTTCTTC. The entire variable domain, with the rest obtained from reference TRBV7-2 and TRBJ2-1, is as follows: GAGVSQSPSNKVTEKGKDVELRCDPISGHTALYWYRQSLGQGLEFLIYFQGNSAPDKSGLPSDRFSAERTGGSVSTLTIQRTQQEDSAVYLCASSLGLEGQFFGPGTRLTVL.

This clonotype showed up just a few times. V and J are TRBV12-3 or TRBV12-4 and TRBJ1-6, with TRBD1 matching 7 bases. The CDR3 has 14 amino acids. Trimming cost V 4 bases and J 7 bases; bases outside gene matches: 4. The CDR3 coding sequence is TGTGCCAGCAGTTCCAGGGGGAGGAATTCACCCCTCCACTTT. As protein: CASSSRGRNSPLHF.

The chain combines TRBV7-2 with TRBJ1-6, with a weak D call TRBD1 (5 bases). V was pared by 1 base and J by 5 bases, with 9 bases between. The CDR3 covers 15 residues. Germline V gene sequence: CDR1 SGHTA, CDR2 FQGNSA. The CDR3 is CASSLGQDNNSPLHF. CDR3 in DNA: TGTGCCAGCAGCTTAGGCCAGGACAATAATTCACCCCTCCACTTT.

V is TRBV7-8 and J is TRBJ2-5; 7 bases fit TRBD2. Germline CDR1 SGHVS, CDR2 FQNEAQ. The V and J ends lost 4 bases and 4 bases, in that order; junction bases with no gene match: 12. The CDR3 totals 16 residues. CDR3: CASSSVRTSNRETQYF. The CDR3 DNA is TGTGCCAGCAGCTCAGTTCGGACTAGTAATCGAGAGACCCAGTACTTC.

The chain employs TRBV5-1 and TRBJ2-1, with TRBD1 identical over 8 bases. The CDR3 covers 16 residues. Germline V gene data show CDR1 as SGHRS and CDR2 as YFSETQ. Trimming removed 3 bases from V and 8 bases from J; junction bases left unmatched: 13. CDR3 loop: CASSSGDRLFYDEQFF. The CDR3 DNA reads TGCGCCAGCAGCTCGGGGGACAGGCTATTCTATGATGAGCAGTTCTTC.

The chain carries TRBV6-5 and TRBJ2-3, with a tentative D call TRBD2 (7 bases). V lost 2 bases and J lost 2, with 14 bases in between. The length of the CDR3 is 16 residues. CDR1 MNHEY and CDR2 SVGAGI come from the germline V gene. CDR3 sequence reads: CASSYGRGRATDTQYF. The CDR3 DNA is TGTGCCAGCAGTTACGGGCGGGGGCGGGCCACAGATACGCAGTATTTT.

This clonotype turned up a few times. V gene TRBV7-9 combines with J gene TRBJ1-2; D gene uncertain. Trimming stripped 2 bases from V and 4 bases from J, with 8 bases between. Germline CDR1 reads SEHNR; CDR2 reads FQNEAQ (reference sequence). The CDR3 totals 13 residues. This chain's CDR3 is CASSLPDGYGYTF. For the CDR3, the DNA is TGTGCCAGCAGCTTACCAGACGGCTATGGCTACACCTTC.

Note on this clonotype: This clone may be a read error of a much larger clone one base away. The chain has TRBV6-1 and TRBJ2-3, with D possibly called TRBD1 or TRBD2 (5 bases each). Trimming took 6 bases from V and 0 from J, leaving 13 bases between them. Germline V gives CDR1 MNHNS, CDR2 SASEGT. The CDR3 is 15 amino acids. The CDR3 is CASSRDRRSTDTQYF. CDR3 nucleotide sequence: TGTGCCAGCAGCCGGGACCGAAGAAGCACAGATACGCAGTATTTT.

The chain joins TRBV29-1 to TRBJ2-3, with 7 bases aligning to TRBD2. This CDR3 spans 16 amino acids. After removal of 6 bases from V and 4 bases from J, the junction contained 16 bases not matched to a gene. Germline values: CDR1 SQVTM, CDR2 ANQGSEA. CDR3 in DNA: TGCAGCGTCGGGGGGATGGGGTTAGTGAGGTCAGATACGCAGTATTTT. It translates to CSVGGMGLVRSDTQYF.

This clonotype showed up just once. V usage is TRBV11-2 and J usage is TRBJ1-1, with D uncertain. Trimming stripped 5 bases from V and 5 bases from J, with 27 bases between. This CDR3 has 18 amino acids. In germline, CDR1 is SGHAT, CDR2 FQNNGV. CDR3 in amino acids: CASSPSIERGRARTEAFF. The CDR3 DNA follows: TGTGCCAGCAGCCCTTCCATTGAGCGCGGAAGGGCGAGAACTGAAGCTTTCTTT. The entire variable domain, with the rest obtained from reference TRBV11-2 and TRBJ1-1, is as follows: EAGVAQSPRYKIIEKRQSVAFWCNPISGHATLYWYQQILGQGPKLLIQFQNNGVVDDSQLPKDRFSAERLKGVDSTLKIQPAKLEDSAVYLCASSPSIERGRARTEAFFGQGTRLTVV.

To note about this clonotype: Mismatch with germline at one junction end may stem from a read error. The genes are TRBV7-2 and TRBJ1-5, with TRBD1 matching 10 bases. Germline V gene sequence: CDR1 SGHTA, CDR2 FQGNSA. The CDR3 is 17 residues long. The CDR3 here is CASSLGVGDRGNLPQHF. The CDR3 nucleotides read TGTGCCAGCAGCTTAGGTGTTGGGGACAGGGGCAATCTGCCCCAGCATTTT.

In regard to this clonotype: This may come from a read error, since a much larger clone is one base off. The chain joins TRBV7-9 to TRBJ2-5; TRBD1 might be the D (6 bases). V lost 5 bases to trimming and J lost 7 bases, with 17 bases between them. This CDR3 comprises 14 residues. Germline assignment: CDR1 SEHNR and CDR2 FQNEAQ (reference sequence). CDR3 residues: CASSDDRLCGTQYF. Written as DNA, the CDR3 is TGTGCCAGCAGCGACGACAGGCTTTGCGGGACCCAGTACTTC. Together with reference TRBV7-9 and TRBJ2-5, the CDR3 gives the full variable domain: DTGVSQNPRHKITKRGQNVTFRCDPISEHNRLYWYRQTLGQGPEFLTYFQNEAQLEKSRLLSDRFSAERPKGSFSTLEIQRTEQGDSAMYLCASSDDRLCGTQYFGPGTRLLVL.

With regard to this clonotype: This clone may be a read error of a much larger clone one base away. The rearrangement joins TRBV11-3 to TRBJ2-1; a weak D match, TRBD2 (6 bases). Near its end, the DNA agrees better with TRBJ2-7, so the J call may be wrong. Germline CDR1 SGHNT, CDR2 YENEEA. The CDR3 has 17 amino acids. CDR3 DNA sequence: TGTGCCAGCAGCCGCGCCCCGGGAGATGGGTCCTACAATGAGCAGTACTTC. It specifies CASSRAPGDGSYNEQYF.

This clonotype was recorded many times. The chain is built from TRBV9 and TRBJ2-5; D assignment may be TRBD1 or TRBD2 (5 bases each). Per the germline V gene, CDR1 is SGDLS and CDR2 is YYNGEE. V was clipped by 4 bases and J by 9 bases, with 19 bases between them. CDR3 size: 14 residues. This CDR3 is CASSPQGASRAQYF. CDR3 nucleotide sequence: TGTGCCAGCAGCCCCCAGGGAGCCAGCAGGGCCCAGTACTTC.

This clonotype was seen a few times. Germline is not matched at one junction end, which may reflect a read error. The chain carries TRBV20-1 and TRBJ2-3, with D hard to call. The CDR3 length is 14 residues. Germline-derived CDR1 and CDR2 are DFQATT and SNEGSKA (reference sequence). CDR3 bases: TGCAGTGCTCAGAGGTCCTTTAGCACATATACGCAGTATTTT. As protein: CSAQRSFSTYTQYF.

This clonotype has at least ten counts. DNA for the CDR3: TGTGCCAGCAGTTACCAGGGATCAGAGACCCAGTACTTC. It yields the protein CASSYQGSETQYF. V and J are TRBV6-5 and TRBJ2-5; a weak D match, TRBD1 (5 bases). V gave up 2 bases and J gave up 4 bases, with 8 bases separating them. The CDR3 sequence is 13 residues long. In germline, CDR1 is MNHEY, CDR2 SVGAGI.

The J gene is TRBJ2-5, the V gene TRBV5-1, with a weak D call TRBD2 (9 bases). V was trimmed by 5 bases and J by 11 bases, leaving 28 bases between them. This CDR3 has 16 residues. CDR1 is SGHRS and CDR2 is YFSETQ in the germline V gene. Here the CDR3 DNA reads TGCGCCAGCAGTCCTAGCGGGACAGGTGAGCGGCGGGAGCAGTACTTC. It specifies CASSPSGTGERREQYF.

This clonotype was seen ten or more times. The DNA of the CDR3 is TGTGCCAGCAGTAAGACGGAAGAGACCCAGTACTTC. Protein: CASSKTEETQYF. The chain is built from TRBV2 and TRBJ2-5; D gene uncertain. The CDR3 sequence is 12 residues long. Trimming shortened V by 5 bases and J by 3 bases, and 7 bases separated the two germline ends. CDR1 SNHLY and CDR2 FYNNEI come from the germline V gene.

Concerning this clonotype itself: This sequence may be a read error, since a much larger clone differs from it by one base. The V gene is TRBV7-9, the J gene TRBJ2-1, with D possibly being TRBD2 (6 bases). Germline CDR1 reads SEHNR; CDR2 reads FQNEAQ (reference sequence). Trimming pared 5 bases from V and 7 bases from J, leaving 21 bases between. The CDR3 loop spans 16 amino acids. CDR3 sequence (DNA): TGTGCCAGCAGCCGGACTAACGGGGGAATCAAGAATGAGCAGTTCTTC. Translation gives CASSRTNGGIKNEQFF.